These T cell receptor beta chains were read from a single sample in a study of CD8 T cells in Susac syndrome. TCRdb called the immunoSEQ multiplex PCR reads again in MiXCR, with one record for every CDR3 protein. Among under 550,000 distinct CDR3 sequences listed, 75% to 90% were seen once. Specimen: CD8+ T cells from PBMCs. All receptors come from a human donor with multiple sclerosis. Both conserved end residues are part of each CDR3. Each record gives: clone size, J gene, D gene, V gene, CDR3 DNA, CDR3 protein. A D gene is named only where the DNA matches it firmly. A row's size may be missing; if present it is once, few, many or a size class.

clone size: .; J gene: TRBJ2-1; D gene: TRBD1; V gene: TRBV5-1; CDR3 DNA: TGCGCCAGCAGCGAAAAGGACAGGGGTCACAATGAGCAGTTCTTC; CDR3 protein: CASSEKDRGHNEQFF
clone size: once; J gene: TRBJ2-1; D gene: TRBD2; V gene: TRBV28; CDR3 DNA: TGTGCCAGCAGTTTATGGACTAGCGGGAGGTTAGGCAATGAGCAGTTCTTC; CDR3 protein: CASSLWTSGRLGNEQFF
clone size: .; J gene: TRBJ2-7; D gene: .; V gene: TRBV12-3/TRBV12-4; CDR3 DNA: TGTGCCAGCAGTTTAAGGACTCCGTGGGACGAGCAGTACTTC; CDR3 protein: CASSLRTPWDEQYF
clone size: .; J gene: TRBJ1-6; D gene: TRBD1; V gene: TRBV9; CDR3 DNA: TGTGCCAGCAGCGTAGAGGGGACAGGGCGTAATTCACCCCTCCACTTT; CDR3 protein: CASSVEGTGRNSPLHF
clone size: .; J gene: TRBJ1-1; D gene: .; V gene: TRBV2; CDR3 DNA: TGTGCCGTACAGGGTAGGACTGAAGCTTTCTTT; CDR3 protein: CAVQGRTEAFF
clone size: .; J gene: TRBJ1-4; D gene: .; V gene: TRBV4-1; CDR3 DNA: TGCGCCAGCAGCCAAGTAGGAGGGCATAATGAAAAACTGTTTTTT; CDR3 protein: CASSQVGGHNEKLFF
clone size: few; J gene: TRBJ2-1; D gene: TRBD2; V gene: TRBV27; CDR3 DNA: TGTGCCAGCAGTCCCAGTACTAGCGGGTACAATGAGCAGTTCTTC; CDR3 protein: CASSPSTSGYNEQFF
clone size: .; J gene: TRBJ2-7; D gene: TRBD1; V gene: TRBV7-8; CDR3 DNA: TGTGCCAGCAGCCCACTAACCGGGACAGGGGACGAGCAGTACTTC; CDR3 protein: CASSPLTGTGDEQYF
clone size: .; J gene: TRBJ1-4; D gene: .; V gene: TRBV28; CDR3 DNA: TGTGCCAGCAGTTTCACAGATAATGAAAAACTGTTTTTT; CDR3 protein: CASSFTDNEKLFF
clone size: .; J gene: TRBJ2-7; D gene: .; V gene: TRBV11-2; CDR3 DNA: TGTGCCAGCAGCTTAGAAGGGCAGCCTTACGAGCAGTACTTC; CDR3 protein: CASSLEGQPYEQYF
clone size: .; J gene: TRBJ2-3; D gene: TRBD1; V gene: TRBV25-1; CDR3 DNA: TGTGCCAGCAGTGAATCCCGACAGGGGGGCACAGATACGCAGTATTTT; CDR3 protein: CASSESRQGGTDTQYF
clone size: .; J gene: TRBJ1-1; D gene: TRBD1; V gene: TRBV20-1; CDR3 DNA: TGCAGTGCCCGGACAGGGGTCCGTGGTGAAGCTTTCTTT; CDR3 protein: CSARTGVRGEAFF
clone size: few; J gene: TRBJ2-3; D gene: .; V gene: TRBV3-1; CDR3 DNA: TGTGCCAGCAGCCAGAGTCTAGCTCGGACAGATACGCAGTATTTT; CDR3 protein: CASSQSLARTDTQYF
clone size: .; J gene: TRBJ2-7; D gene: .; V gene: TRBV6-1; CDR3 DNA: TGTGCCAGCAGTGAAGGAGGGGCAGGATCCTACGAGCAGTACTTC; CDR3 protein: CASSEGGAGSYEQYF
clone size: .; J gene: TRBJ2-1; D gene: .; V gene: TRBV29-1; CDR3 DNA: TGCAGCGTTGAGAAGGGCACTCATATTGGTCCGGGCCCCAATGAGCAGTTCTTC; CDR3 protein: CSVEKGTHIGPGPNEQFF
clone size: .; J gene: TRBJ1-3; D gene: .; V gene: TRBV3-1; CDR3 DNA: TGTGCCAGCAGCCAATTACTTCAGGACGGATCTGGAAACACCATATATTTT; CDR3 protein: CASSQLLQDGSGNTIYF
clone size: .; J gene: TRBJ2-1; D gene: .; V gene: TRBV11-2; CDR3 DNA: TGTGCCAGCAGCTTGGGTTGGAAAAACAATGAGCAGTTCTTC; CDR3 protein: CASSLGWKNNEQFF
clone size: .; J gene: TRBJ2-1; D gene: .; V gene: TRBV7-9; CDR3 DNA: TGTGCCAGCAGCCCTCAAGTCGGTAGCTCCTACAATGAGCAGTTCTTC; CDR3 protein: CASSPQVGSSYNEQFF
clone size: .; J gene: TRBJ2-5; D gene: .; V gene: TRBV11-2; CDR3 DNA: TGTGCCAGCAGCCTATCATGGCCCCAAGAGACCCAGTACTTC; CDR3 protein: CASSLSWPQETQYF
clone size: .; J gene: TRBJ1-4; D gene: TRBD1; V gene: TRBV27; CDR3 DNA: TGTGCCAGCAGTTTATCCCCCAGGGGGCAGGATGAAAAACTGTTTTTT; CDR3 protein: CASSLSPRGQDEKLFF
clone size: .; J gene: TRBJ2-7; D gene: TRBD2; V gene: TRBV27; CDR3 DNA: TGTGCCAGCAGTTTAATAGGCGGGAGCGAAGGCGAGCAGTACTTC; CDR3 protein: CASSLIGGSEGEQYF
clone size: .; J gene: TRBJ2-5; D gene: .; V gene: TRBV5-5; CDR3 DNA: TGTGCCAGCAGCTTTATCCCCCTGCACGAGGCACAAGAGACCCAGTACTTC; CDR3 protein: CASSFIPLHEAQETQYF
clone size: few; J gene: TRBJ1-2; D gene: .; V gene: TRBV7-9; CDR3 DNA: TGTGCCAGCAGCCACGTCGGGGACGGCTACACCTTC; CDR3 protein: CASSHVGDGYTF
clone size: .; J gene: TRBJ2-7; D gene: .; V gene: TRBV20-1; CDR3 DNA: TGCAGTGCGCGGGGCGCACAGTACGAGCAGTACTTC; CDR3 protein: CSARGAQYEQYF
clone size: once; J gene: TRBJ2-7; D gene: TRBD2; V gene: TRBV6-2/TRBV6-3; CDR3 DNA: TGTGCCAGCACCCAGCGGGGCGAAAATTCCTACGAGCAGTACTTC; CDR3 protein: CASTQRGENSYEQYF
clone size: .; J gene: TRBJ2-7; D gene: .; V gene: TRBV4-1; CDR3 DNA: TGCGCCAGCAGCCAAGAAGGGACTGGTTTCTACGAGCAGTACTTC; CDR3 protein: CASSQEGTGFYEQYF